A selection of T cell receptor beta chains follows, all from one sample in a study of T cells in Graves' hyperthyroidism and ophthalmopathy. TCRdb re-derived calls from the multiplex PCR reads in MiXCR, one entry per CDR3 protein. The sample consists of fewer than 800,000 distinct CDR3 sequences, roughly 15% of them appearing once. The sample comprised blood. The source is a man aged 18 to 29 with Graves' hyperthyroidism. Both conserved end residues are part of each CDR3. D genes are given only for firm matches. Rows may omit the clone size; those that give it use once, few, many or a size class.

v_call: TRBV9
j_call: TRBJ2-1
d_call: .
clone_size: few
cdr3_nt: TGTGCCAGCAGCGTAGGCCCGTCGAGGGCTTACATTAATGAGCAGTTCTTC
cdr3_aa: CASSVGPSRAYINEQFF

v_call: TRBV7-2
j_call: TRBJ1-4
d_call: .
clone_size: .
cdr3_nt: TGTGCCAGCAGCTTGGAGGGTTGGTACGCTAATGAAAAACTGTTTTTT
cdr3_aa: CASSLEGWYANEKLFF

v_call: TRBV28
j_call: TRBJ2-2
d_call: TRBD1
clone_size: many
cdr3_nt: TGTGCCAGCAGGACCGGGACAGGGCGGAGCGGGGAGCTGTTTTTT
cdr3_aa: CASRTGTGRSGELFF

v_call: TRBV30
j_call: TRBJ1-5
d_call: TRBD1
clone_size: many
cdr3_nt: TGTGCCTGGAGTGCTGGCAGGGGGGGTTATAGCAATCAGCCCCAGCATTTT
cdr3_aa: CAWSAGRGGYSNQPQHF

v_call: TRBV7-8
j_call: TRBJ1-1
d_call: .
clone_size: .
cdr3_nt: TGTGCCAGCATGCCGAGGGGTTCTGAAGCTTTCTTT
cdr3_aa: CASMPRGSEAFF

v_call: TRBV15
j_call: TRBJ1-2
d_call: .
clone_size: few
cdr3_nt: TGTGCCACCAGCAGAGACCTGCTAAAGAGCTACACCTTC
cdr3_aa: CATSRDLLKSYTF

v_call: TRBV28
j_call: TRBJ2-2
d_call: .
clone_size: many
cdr3_nt: TGTGCCAGCAGTTGGACCGGGGAGCTGTTTTTT
cdr3_aa: CASSWTGELFF

v_call: TRBV19
j_call: TRBJ2-3
d_call: TRBD2
clone_size: .
cdr3_nt: TGTGCCAGTACTTCTAGCGGGAGGGCTAGCACAGATACGCAGTATTTT
cdr3_aa: CASTSSGRASTDTQYF

v_call: TRBV19
j_call: TRBJ1-5
d_call: TRBD1
clone_size: .
cdr3_nt: TGTGCCACTAGCGGGACAGCCAATCAGCCCCAGCATTTT
cdr3_aa: CATSGTANQPQHF

v_call: TRBV12-3/TRBV12-4
j_call: TRBJ2-2
d_call: .
clone_size: many
cdr3_nt: TGTGCCAGCAGTTTTCAGGGAGACACCGGGGAGCTGTTTTTT
cdr3_aa: CASSFQGDTGELFF

v_call: TRBV6-1
j_call: TRBJ2-7
d_call: TRBD1
clone_size: few
cdr3_nt: TGTGCCAGCAGACCCGGGACAGGCGTATCCTACGAGCAGTACTTC
cdr3_aa: CASRPGTGVSYEQYF

v_call: TRBV12-3/TRBV12-4
j_call: TRBJ2-7
d_call: .
clone_size: many
cdr3_nt: TGTGCCAGCAGCAGGGACCCATCCTACGAGCAGTACTTC
cdr3_aa: CASSRDPSYEQYF

v_call: TRBV14
j_call: TRBJ2-6
d_call: .
clone_size: few
cdr3_nt: TGTGCCAGCAGCCAAGTCACAGGGAAGACTGGGGCCAACGTCCTGACTTTC
cdr3_aa: CASSQVTGKTGANVLTF

v_call: TRBV9
j_call: TRBJ2-3
d_call: .
clone_size: .
cdr3_nt: TGTGCCAGCAGCGCGCCTCACCCCCCAGATACGCAGTATTTT
cdr3_aa: CASSAPHPPDTQYF

v_call: TRBV7-2
j_call: TRBJ2-1
d_call: .
clone_size: many
cdr3_nt: TGTGCCAGCAGCTTAGGAGGGCAATCCCACCTTAATGAGCAGTTCTTC
cdr3_aa: CASSLGGQSHLNEQFF

v_call: TRBV7-9
j_call: TRBJ2-1
d_call: .
clone_size: few
cdr3_nt: TGTGCCAGCAGCCCGGGGGGCCGGGGCTCCTACAATGAGCAGTTCTTC
cdr3_aa: CASSPGGRGSYNEQFF

v_call: TRBV25-1
j_call: TRBJ1-1
d_call: .
clone_size: .
cdr3_nt: TGTGCCAGCAGGGGGGGAGGGCTCGCTGAAGCTTTCTTT
cdr3_aa: CASRGGGLAEAFF

v_call: TRBV28
j_call: TRBJ2-7
d_call: .
clone_size: many
cdr3_nt: TGTGCCAGCAGTTTAGAGACTAGTTCCGAGCAGTACTTC
cdr3_aa: CASSLETSSEQYF

v_call: TRBV30
j_call: TRBJ2-2
d_call: .
clone_size: many
cdr3_nt: TGTGCCTGGAGGGATACGAACACCGGGGAGCTGTTTTTT
cdr3_aa: CAWRDTNTGELFF

v_call: TRBV5-4
j_call: TRBJ1-4
d_call: .
clone_size: .
cdr3_nt: TGTGCCAGCAGCTTGGCCGGGGAACGAGGGGGAAAACTGTTTTTT
cdr3_aa: CASSLAGERGGKLFF

v_call: TRBV6-1
j_call: TRBJ2-1
d_call: .
clone_size: .
cdr3_nt: TGTGCCAGCAGTGAACGGGACCACCTCGCGCCCCCTTACAATGAGCAGTTCTTC
cdr3_aa: CASSERDHLAPPYNEQFF

v_call: TRBV14
j_call: TRBJ2-3
d_call: .
clone_size: few
cdr3_nt: TGTGCCAGCAGCCCCCATTGGCAGGGACCAGATACGCAGTATTTT
cdr3_aa: CASSPHWQGPDTQYF